The source of this T cell receptor beta chain is a study of T cell responses to AZD1222 COVID-19 vaccine. Findings of the study overall: In a largely white British group with more females than males, clonal diversity was possibly underestimated. Just five or six AZD1222 recipients were seropositive at baseline. In all cases, repertoires were sampled only after the peak T cell response. Nearly half of spike-specific TCRs reportedly target variant regions that are unmutated in the B.1.351 and B.1.1.7 variants.

Libraries were prepared by immunoSEQ multiplex PCR; TCRdb keeps only in-frame clonotypes and omits some of them. The profile shows over 100,000 clones, about nine tenths of them singletons. Trimming cost V 2 bases and J 1 base, with 9 bases left between them. CDR1 and CDR2 from the germline V gene are SGHTA and FQGNSA. The CDR3 spans 15 residues. With regard to this clone: Its antigen is undetermined.

The source of this sequence is an adult in good health. The V and J genes are TRBV7-2 and TRBJ1-5; unclear D gene. Sequenced here: peripheral blood, sampled on day 0 of AZD1222 vaccination. The CDR3 reads CASSLTAWSNQPQHF. The CDR3 DNA reads as TGTGCCAGCAGCTTAACCGCATGGAGCAATCAGCCCCAGCATTTT.